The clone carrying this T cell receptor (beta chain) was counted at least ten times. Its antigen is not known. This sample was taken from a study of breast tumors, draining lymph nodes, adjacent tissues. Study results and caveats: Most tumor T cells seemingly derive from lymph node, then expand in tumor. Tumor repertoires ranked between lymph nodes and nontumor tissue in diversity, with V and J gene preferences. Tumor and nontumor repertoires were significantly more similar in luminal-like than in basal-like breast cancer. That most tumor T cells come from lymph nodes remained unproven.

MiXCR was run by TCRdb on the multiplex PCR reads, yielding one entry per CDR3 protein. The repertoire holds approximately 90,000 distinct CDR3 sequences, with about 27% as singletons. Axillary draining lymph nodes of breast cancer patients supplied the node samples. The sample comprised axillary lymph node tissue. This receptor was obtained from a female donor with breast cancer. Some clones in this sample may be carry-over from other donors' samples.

CDR3 amino acids: CSARLTGDNTEAFF. In nucleotides, the CDR3 is TGCAGTGCCAGGCTGACAGGGGACAACACTGAAGCTTTCTTT. This sequence joins TRBV20-1 and TRBJ1-1; 8 nucleotides agree with TRBD1. The CDR3 spans 14 residues. J gave up 2 bases and V 6 bases, and 8 bases lay outside the gene matches. Germline V gene lookup returns CDR1 DFQATT and CDR2 SNEGSKA (reference sequence).